This entry lists 13 T cell receptor beta chains sequenced from one sample in a study of blood T cells in healthy people across ages (dated by TCRdb to the mid-2010s). The library was built by means of 5' RACE. Instrument on record: Illumina HiSeq 2500. The second PCR ran for about 7 to 11 cycles and used a J-beta primer mix along with a sample-barcoded 5' primer. TCRdb itself trimmed the public reads at Q25 with fastp, ran MiXCR and retained productive beta chains. Rows are combined by CDR3 protein, so each entry shows the most common genes and DNA. For this sample there are 650,000 to 700,000 distinct CDR3 sequences; roughly 32% appear just once. Clones ranked in the top ten supply just over 15% of the sample. The sample was blood. The receptors originated from a woman of 80 years or more in good health. Donor details come from another sample of the same person, matched by shared clones.

This clonotype showed up many times. This sequence joins TRBV20-1 and TRBJ1-5; D is undetermined. CDR1 and CDR2 (germline): DFQATT, SNEGSKA (reference sequence). This CDR3 is built from 14 residues. Trimming stripped 1 base from V and 6 bases from J, with 13 bases between. CDR3 nucleotides: TGCAGTGCTAGAGTGGGAGGGATCGGTCAGCCCCAGCATTTT. Translated: CSARVGGIGQPQHF.

This clonotype has a count of ten or more. CDR3 region: CASSLGLAYNEQFF. The CDR3 nucleotides are TGTGCCAGCAGCTTAGGACTGGCCTACAATGAGCAGTTCTTC. The chain joins TRBV7-2 to TRBJ2-1; no definite D call. Looked up from germline, CDR1 is SGHTA and CDR2 is FQGNSA. Trimming took off 1 base at V and 2 bases at J, with 6 bases between the two ends. There are 14 residues in the CDR3.

This clonotype was seen many times. The chain employs TRBV9 and TRBJ2-1; TRBD2 aligns across 13 bases. J was trimmed by 0 bases and V by 4 bases; bases with no gene match: 13. There are 20 residues in the CDR3. The germline V gene has CDR1 SGDLS and CDR2 YYNGEE. CDR3 bases: TGTGCCAGCAGCCCCCGCGGACTAGCGGGGGTGAGGAGCTCCTACAATGAGCAGTTCTTC. Its protein is CASSPRGLAGVRSSYNEQFF.

This chain links TRBV20-1 with TRBJ2-4, with D maybe TRBD2 (5 bases). TRBJ2-7 matches the DNA end more closely, so the J call is doubtful. The CDR3 sequence is 15 residues long. Looked up from germline, CDR1 is DFQATT and CDR2 is SNEGSKA (reference sequence). The CDR3 DNA reads TGCAGTGCTAGTGTGGGCGTCTTAGAGCGGTACGAGCAGTACTTC. Translation gives CSASVGVLERYEQYF.

This clonotype was counted a single time. A much more abundant neighbour one base away suggests this may be a read error. The chain combines TRBV5-5 with TRBJ1-5, with 7 nucleotides matching TRBD1. From germline, CDR1 is SGHKS and CDR2 YYEKEE (reference sequence). V lost 3 bases, J lost 5 bases, and 11 bases stayed unmatched. The CDR3 is made up of 16 amino acids. The CDR3 protein is CASSSFSGGGDQPQHF. As DNA, the CDR3 is TGTGCCAGCAGCTCCTTTTCAGGGGGAGGAGATCAGCCCCAGCATTTT.

This chain's CDR3 is CSARGGLSYEQYF. Here the CDR3 DNA reads TGCAGTGCTAGAGGGGGTCTCAGCTACGAGCAGTACTTC. The V gene is TRBV20-1, the J gene TRBJ2-7; D remains unclear. Per germline, CDR1 DFQATT and CDR2 SNEGSKA (reference sequence). The CDR3 spans 13 residues. Trimming pared 1 base from V and 3 bases from J, leaving 10 bases between.

This clonotype was detected many times. A single base separates this from a much larger clone, so it may be a read error. The rearrangement joins TRBV7-2 to TRBJ2-5, with 7 bases identical to TRBD1. CDR3 length equals 14 residues. V dropped 5 bases and J dropped 6; count of bases not matched to a gene: 9. Germline V gene lookup returns CDR1 SGHTA and CDR2 FQGNSA. The CDR3 reads CASSPQGIWQTQYF. The CDR3 DNA follows: TGTGCCAGCAGCCCACAGGGGATTTGGCAGACCCAGTACTTC.

Worth noting for this clonotype: One end of the junction is discordant with germline, which a read error may explain. This sequence joins TRBV7-2 and TRBJ2-4, with 8 bases fitting TRBD2. Germline V gene data show CDR1 as SGHTA and CDR2 as FQGNSA. The CDR3 runs 15 residues. The CDR3 region has the DNA TGTGCCAGCAGCTTCGCAGCGGGAGCCCAAAACATTCAGTACTTC. Translated, it gives CASSFAAGAQNIQYF.

This clonotype was detected a few times. V gene TRBV7-8 combines with J gene TRBJ2-3; tentative D call: TRBD2 (5 bases). The V and J ends lost 9 bases and 2 bases respectively, with 18 bases between them. This CDR3 comprises 15 residues. Germline CDR1 SGHVS, CDR2 FQNEAQ. The DNA of the CDR3 is TGTGCCAGTAGCGACCCACCGTGGTTCACAGATACGCAGTATTTT. It translates to CASSDPPWFTDTQYF.

This clonotype was picked up a small number of times. Given a much more abundant clone one base away, this may be a read error. The J gene is TRBJ2-3, the V gene TRBV5-1, with 7 bases matching TRBD2. In germline, CDR1 is SGHRS, CDR2 YFSETQ. The trim removed 3 bases at V and 6 bases at J, leaving 7 bases unmatched. The CDR3 contains 14 residues. The CDR3 sequence is CASSWGGMKDTQYF. The CDR3 DNA reads as TGCGCCAGCAGCTGGGGGGGGATGAAGGATACGCAGTATTTT.

In its sample, this clonotype was seen a few times. The chain combines TRBV5-6 with TRBJ1-5; D remains ambiguous. This CDR3 has 17 residues. Trimming left V 3 bases short and J 1 base short, with 17 bases between. The germline V gene has CDR1 SGHDT and CDR2 YYEEEE. CDR3 bases: TGTGCCAGCAGCTCCTATATCTCCAGTGGGAGCAATCAGCCCCAGCATTTT. Translated: CASSSYISSGSNQPQHF.

This clonotype was picked up many times. CDR3 residues: CASSPAVRGEQFF. The CDR3 DNA reads as TGTGCCAGCTCACCTGCGGTTCGGGGTGAGCAGTTCTTC. V gene TRBV18 combines with J gene TRBJ2-1; D is possibly TRBD2 (5 bases). CDR1 and CDR2 from the germline V gene are KGHSH and LQKENI. V dropped 3 bases and J dropped 9 bases, with 12 bases sitting between them. The CDR3 loop spans 13 amino acids.

This clonotype was seen repeatedly, ten times or more. The chain carries TRBV7-2 and TRBJ1-5; D is undetermined. Germline V gene sequence: CDR1 SGHTA, CDR2 FQGNSA. The germline V and J ends were trimmed by 4 bases and 7 bases, with 14 bases remaining between them. The CDR3 spans 14 residues. The CDR3 spells CASSSGPGRQPQHF. CDR3 nucleotide sequence: TGTGCCAGCAGCTCCGGGCCCGGGAGGCAGCCCCAGCATTTT.